This T cell receptor (beta chain) was identified in a study of T cells after yellow fever vaccination (dated by TCRdb to 2018 to 2020). About the full investigation: Libraries from fractions with low cell numbers were prepared with the SMART-Seq v4 Ultra Low Input RNA kit. Bulk TCR alpha and beta repertoires were sequenced longitudinally to track T-cell clones before and after primary and booster YFV17D yellow fever vaccination. Two healthy male donors, one aged 18 to 29 and one aged 30 to 39 years, were included in the cohort. Blood samples were taken at several timepoints before and after primary and secondary immunization, and bulk PBMC replicates and cell subsets were isolated. Results and caveats for the whole study, not just this receptor: Only a couple of donors were included in the study, so the extent to which the findings can be generalized is limited. Compared with the primary T-cell response, the secondary T-cell response was faster but weaker, reaching its peak on day 5 rather than on day 15. A small share of clonotypes occurred in both CD4 and CD8 compartments, likely arising from convergent recombination. Most clones expanded after primary vaccination (approximately 96% of CD4 and about 85% of CD8) were re-detected after the booster, suggesting that broad memory maintenance occurred. FACS-sorted repertoires could contain abundant contaminating clonotypes from the bulk population, so computational filtering was required.

About this clonotype itself: No antigen is known for it. No much larger clone is present one base from it, and per-base qualities are unavailable.

TCR cDNA was synthesized by 5'RACE template switching, which introduced a universal primer site and unique molecular identifiers. Priming of cDNA synthesis was performed from both the TCR alpha and TCR beta constant segments. Library amplification involved two PCR steps, and the second step added sample barcodes and sequencing adapters. Sequencing of the libraries was done on either Illumina HiSeq 2500 (2x100 bp) or NovaSeq (2x150 bp). From the authors' description of their analysis: MIGEC was used to demultiplex reads and collapse the reads into UMI consensus sequences, and MiXCR was used for V(D)J alignment. Clonotypes responding to the vaccine were identified with edgeR on replicate PBMC samples, with the criteria of FDR below 0.01 and a log2 fold change above 5 up to day 15. Bulk clonotypes were assigned CD4 or CD8 identity according to which sequenced CD4 or CD8 repertoire held them at higher abundance. TCRdb ran its own pipeline on the public reads, namely fastp trimming at Q25 and MiXCR clone calling, and kept in-frame beta chains. Here each entry gathers all rows of one CDR3 protein and keeps the most common genes and DNA. The V and J calls were determined by TCRdb, not by the authors. This sample gives some 600,000 distinct CDR3 sequences in total; around 17% of them show up just once. The ten largest clones represent 15% to 20% of the sample.

V is trimmed back by 5 bases and J by 5 bases, and the junction contains 11 bases that no gene match accounts for. From the germline V gene (reference sequence), CDR1 is DFQATT and CDR2 is SNEGSKA. The CDR3, cysteine through phenylalanine, is 16 amino acids long. CDR3 DNA only is kept here, 48 bases in frame from base 1. The sample's treatment or condition label, decoded: live attenuated yellow fever vaccine strain. At each blood-draw timepoint, two biological replicates of bulk PBMCs were collected. PBMCs were isolated from peripheral blood using a standard Ficoll-Paque protocol. RNA was extracted with TriZol from bulk PBMCs, CD4 and CD8 fractions, and dextramer-positive and dextramer-negative fractions.

This clonotype originated in a man aged 18 to 30 who received the YFV17D yellow fever vaccine. The sequenced sample was PBMCs, obtained around 5 days after the first yellow fever vaccination. The chain is made from TRBV20-1 and TRBJ2-1; TRBD2 fits 11 bases in the junction. The sequenced DNA is TGCAGTGCTTACTTTCCGGGACTAGCGGATAACAATGAGCAGTTCTTC. This yields the protein CSAYFPGLADNNEQFF.